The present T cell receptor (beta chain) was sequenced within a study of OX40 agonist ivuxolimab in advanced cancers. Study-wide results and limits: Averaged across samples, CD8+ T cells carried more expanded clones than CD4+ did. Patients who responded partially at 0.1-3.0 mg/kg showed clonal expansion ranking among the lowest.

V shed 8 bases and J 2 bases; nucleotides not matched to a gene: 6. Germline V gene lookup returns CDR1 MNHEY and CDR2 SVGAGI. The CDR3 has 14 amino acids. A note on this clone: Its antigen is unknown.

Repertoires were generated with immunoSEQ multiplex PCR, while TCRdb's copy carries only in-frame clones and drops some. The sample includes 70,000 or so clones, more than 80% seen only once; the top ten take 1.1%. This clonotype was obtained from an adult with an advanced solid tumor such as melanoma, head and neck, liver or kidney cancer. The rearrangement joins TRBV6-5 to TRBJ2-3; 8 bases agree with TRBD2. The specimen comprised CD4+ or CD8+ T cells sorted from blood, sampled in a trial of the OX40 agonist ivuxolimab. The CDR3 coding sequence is TGTGCCAGCCGGGAGGGCTTCTACACAGATACGCAGTATTTT. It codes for CASREGFYTDTQYF.